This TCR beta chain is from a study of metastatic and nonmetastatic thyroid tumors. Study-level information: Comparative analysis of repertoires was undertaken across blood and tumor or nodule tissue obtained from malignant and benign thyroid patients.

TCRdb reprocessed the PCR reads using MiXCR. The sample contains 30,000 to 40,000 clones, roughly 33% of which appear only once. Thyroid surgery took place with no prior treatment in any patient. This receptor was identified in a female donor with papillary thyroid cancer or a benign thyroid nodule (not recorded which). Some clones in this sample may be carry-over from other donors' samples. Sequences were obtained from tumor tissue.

The CDR3 spells CASSLTGMENSPLHF. The CDR3 DNA sequence: TGCGCCAGCAGCTTGACAGGGATGGAAAATTCACCCCTCCACTTT. J is TRBJ1-6 and V is TRBV5-1, with a possible D match to TRBD1 (6 bases). This CDR3 has 15 residues. V lost 1 base and J lost 7, with 12 bases in between. Per germline, CDR1 SGHRS and CDR2 YFSETQ.